This TCR beta chain stems from a study of T cell responses to AZD1222 COVID-19 vaccine. Assay: immunoSEQ multiplex PCR; the TCRdb copy retains only in-frame clones and omits some. The sample has approximately 75,000 clones, 80% to 90% seen once. Trimming pared 0 bases from V and 5 bases from J, leaving 8 bases between. Germline loops: CDR1 SGDLS, CDR2 YYNGEE. This CDR3 is 13 amino acids long. The sequence was collected from an adult who received the AZD1222 COVID-19 vaccine. The input for sequencing was peripheral blood, taken 28 days after the second AZD1222 dose. The J gene is TRBJ2-5, the V gene TRBV9; D unresolved. CDR3 in DNA: TGTGCCAGCAGCGTAGGGAATGCCGAGACCCAGTACTTC. Residues: CASSVGNAETQYF.